This T cell receptor (beta chain) stems from a study of early T cells in non-severe SARS-CoV-2 infection. Study summary: With bulk RNA from unsorted whole blood as input, sequencing yielded unpaired chains.

In germline, CDR1 is MNHEY, CDR2 SVGAGI. The V segment lost 0 bases and the J segment 4 bases; nucleotides outside the gene matches: 1. The CDR3 is 14 amino acids. Overall study findings and caveats: A preference for anti-spike CD8 responses marked VDJdb matching, which missed private and CD4 specificities.

This clonotype was observed a few times. Its antigen is not known. Researchers attached unique molecular identifiers to individual cDNA molecules. MiXCR, applied by TCRdb to the 5' RACE reads, yields one record per CDR3 protein. Among tens of thousands of distinct CDR3 sequences, over 9.5% were seen once, and the ten largest hold roughly 1.4%. This TCR was sampled from an adult who was a healthcare worker with PCR-confirmed SARS-CoV-2 infection or an uninfected control (not recorded which). J is TRBJ2-5 and V is TRBV6-5, with 8 bases that match TRBD2. This material consisted of whole blood, taken at baseline. The CDR3 reads CASSYSAGGETQYF. CDR3 nucleotide sequence: TGTGCCAGCAGTTACTCTGCGGGGGGAGAGACCCAGTACTTC.